This TCR beta chain was captured by sequencing in a study of Ad26.COV2.S vaccination and SARS-CoV-2 variants. The overall study: By the intramuscular route, Ad26.COV2.S was given once, or twice 56 days apart. Study results and caveats: An underestimation of total T cell responses may have resulted from the TCR breadth and depth analyses.

Regarding treatment: roughly 19 received Ad26.COV2.S at low or high dose, single or two shots; about 5 received placebo; per-sample allocation not given. Each sample was drawn 63 days after the first injection (of vaccine or placebo). Boston supplied an adult donor aged 18-55 years. Germline trimming cut 5 bases from V and 10 bases from J; bases unmatched to any gene: 9. The length of the CDR3 is 13 residues. From germline, CDR1 is MDHEN and CDR2 SYDVKM. This clone was seen more than once but under ten times. Its antigen is unknown. The data were produced by immunoSEQ multiplex PCR, yet TCRdb's version contains in-frame clones alone and is incomplete. Altogether 400,000 to 500,000 clones are present, roughly 90% being singletons, with the ten largest covering 3.6%.

The receptor was derived from a person between 18 and 65 years old who received the Ad26.COV2.S COVID-19 vaccine or a placebo. The chain uses TRBV28 and TRBJ2-7; 9 nucleotides match TRBD1. This specimen consisted of peripheral blood, obtained in a trial of Ad26.COV2.S vaccine versus placebo. In DNA form, the CDR3 reads TGTGCCAGCAGTAACCGGGACAGGGTGTCTCAGTACTTC. Protein: CASSNRDRVSQYF.